This T cell receptor beta chain was found in a study of blood T cell repertoires in COVID-19 (dated by TCRdb to about 2020). Regarding the complete study: The collaborator samples originated in the United States, Italy and Spain and spanned the acute and convalescent phases of COVID-19. The material from the prospective study consisted of cDNA or gDNA derived from T cells, B-cell-depleted T cells, or PBMCs. Subjects who had been exposed to COVID-19, were actively infected with it, or had recovered from it provided the deeply sampled blood TCRbeta repertoires that made up the dataset. The repertoires were made available in a free public database intended to serve as a resource for research on the immune response to SARS-CoV-2. Samples came from the ongoing ImmuneRACE study (first 160 participants) plus 1,254 subjects from 6 global collaborators. Nearly every sample came with metadata listing a de-identified subject ID, COVID-19 status, age in years and sex. Where available, HLA class I and class II types were obtained from metadata supplied by the sample provider rather than from assay-based typing. Broader findings and caveats from the paper: The amount of clinical and demographic metadata varied by source and participant and was provided uncurated.

TCRbeta CDR3 regions were amplified from genomic DNA by means of the immunoSEQ Assay, a bias-controlled multiplex PCR. The study's processing was this. Within the assay, amplification of reference gene primers was used to estimate how many nucleated cells each sample contained. To quantify the absolute abundance of each unique TCRbeta CDR3 rearrangement, sequence reads were collapsed and filtered. For each sample, productive Simpson clonality was calculated as the square root of Simpson's diversity index over productive rearrangements. In its TCRdb copy, this immuneACCESS table keeps in-frame sequences only and misses some clones. Where compared with another copy, unresolved V genes explain less than half of these, and the others have no known cause. D and trimming were read from the DNA, whereas the V and J calls and clone size are those reported in that table. The sample profile shows roughly 270,000 clones; around 84% of them were found once. The ten largest account for roughly 4.7% of the sample.

Worth noting for this clone: There is no known antigen for this receptor. Base-call qualities are not available, and no considerably larger clone is one nucleotide away.

Enrolling through a virtual design, the prospective study's participants ranged in age from roughly 18 to 89 years and lived across roughly 23 United States geographic areas. To assign participants to cohorts, the prospective study relied on clinical history that participants themselves reported in a screening survey and a study questionnaire. Exposed participants had been in contact with someone with a PCR-confirmed or clinician-diagnosed COVID-19 case within 2 weeks of study entry. Each participant in the prospective study had whole blood, serum and a nasopharyngeal or oropharyngeal swab collected by mobile phlebotomists. Participants in the prospective study had the option to provide additional blood draws and questionnaires over a roughly two-month period. Before DNA extraction, blood samples from the prospective study were shipped at room temperature or frozen. The sequenced sample consisted of PBMCs or T cells enriched from blood (not recorded which). This TCR derives from a man aged 35 to 55 who had been exposed to COVID-19.

The CDR3 region reads CASSSRLAGEINTQYF. The nucleotides are TGTGCCAGCAGCTCACGACTAGCGGGAGAAATAAATACGCAGTATTTT. The rearrangement joined TRBV11-3 to TRBJ2-3; 12 bases in the middle match TRBD2. V is trimmed back by 4 bases and J by 7 bases, and the junction contains 9 bases that no gene match accounts for. Per the germline V gene, SGHNT is the CDR1 and YENEEA is the CDR2. The CDR3 runs 16 amino acids, cysteine and phenylalanine included. Left in the record is the CDR3 DNA by itself, 48 bases read in frame from the first base.